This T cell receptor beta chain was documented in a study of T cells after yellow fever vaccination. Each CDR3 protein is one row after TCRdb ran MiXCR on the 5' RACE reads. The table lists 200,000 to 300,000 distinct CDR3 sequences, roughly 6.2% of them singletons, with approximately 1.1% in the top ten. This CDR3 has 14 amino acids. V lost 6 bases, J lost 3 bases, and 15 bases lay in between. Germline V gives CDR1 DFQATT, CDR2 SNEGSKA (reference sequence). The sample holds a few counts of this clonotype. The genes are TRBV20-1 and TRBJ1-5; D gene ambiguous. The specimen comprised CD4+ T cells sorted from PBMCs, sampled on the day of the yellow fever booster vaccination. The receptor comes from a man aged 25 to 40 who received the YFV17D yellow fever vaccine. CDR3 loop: CSATGGGTNQPQHF. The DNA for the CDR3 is TGCAGTGCCACCGGCGGAGGCACCAATCAGCCCCAGCATTTT.